This entry lists 16 T cell receptor beta chains sequenced from one sample in a study of monozygotic twins with inflammatory bowel disease. Following a re-call of the 5' RACE reads, TCRdb has one entry per CDR3 protein and lacks DNA. Its clone listing holds roughly 160,000 distinct CDR3 sequences. The sample consisted of blood. The source of these receptors is a human donor with ulcerative colitis or Crohn's disease, or a healthy co-twin of an affected twin (not recorded which).

This chain uses TRBV12-3 or TRBV12-4 with TRBJ1-2; the D call of TRBD1 rests on TCRdb alone, since no DNA is present to check it. CDR3 length equals 15 residues. CDR3 residues: CASSFPQGPNYGYTF.

The chain combines TRBV5-1 with TRBJ2-7; the TCRdb D gene call, TRBD1, has no DNA to confirm it. Germline lookup yields CDR1 SGHRS and CDR2 YFSETQ. The CDR3 is 13 amino acids. Here the CDR3 reads CASSLVQDYEQYF.

The genes are TRBV7-9 and TRBJ1-1; the D call of TRBD1 rests on TCRdb alone, since no DNA is present to check it. From germline, CDR1 is SEHNR and CDR2 FQNEAQ (reference sequence). The CDR3 runs to 15 residues. The CDR3: CASSSTGPGVSEAFF.

The CDR3 loop is CASSEVGSGDTQYF. The V and J genes are TRBV25-1 and TRBJ2-3. The CDR3 has 14 residues. The germline V gene has CDR1 MGHDK and CDR2 SYGVNS.

The rearrangement links TRBV5-4 to TRBJ1-3. The V gene's germline CDR1 is SGHNT and CDR2 YYREEE (reference sequence). The CDR3 is 14 residues long. The CDR3 reads CASSPQSSGNTIYF.

This chain connects TRBV5-4 to TRBJ2-5; TCRdb lists TRBD1, though no DNA is available to test this call. The CDR3 spans 16 residues. CDR1 and CDR2 from the germline V gene are SGHNT and YYREEE (reference sequence). CDR3 sequence: CASSLASRGSVETQYF. Using reference TRBV5-4 and TRBJ2-5 for the parts outside the CDR3, the full variable domain is ETGVTQSPTHLIKTRGQQVTLRCSSQSGHNTVSWYQQALGQGPQFIFQYYREEENGRGNFPPRFSGLQFPNYSSELNVNALELDDSALYLCASSLASRGSVETQYFGPGTRLLVL.

The chain carries TRBV28 and TRBJ2-2; checking the TCRdb D call of TRBD1 is not possible without DNA. This CDR3 region has 14 residues. In germline, CDR1 is MDHEN, CDR2 SYDVKM. The CDR3 sequence is CASNTGGLAGELFF.

The chain employs TRBV24-1 and TRBJ2-7. The CDR3 is 14 residues long. Germline V gene sequence: CDR1 KGHDR, CDR2 SFDVKD. CDR3 residues: CATSESGISYEQYF.

This chain connects TRBV7-2 to TRBJ1-5. The length of the CDR3 is 13 residues. Germline V gene lookup returns CDR1 SGHTA and CDR2 FQGNSA. This CDR3 reads CASSLEARPPQHF.

The chain combines TRBV7-9 with TRBJ1-4; the TCRdb call, TRBD1, lacks DNA for checking. The CDR3 totals 15 residues. CDR1 SEHNR and CDR2 FQNEAQ come from the germline V gene (reference sequence). The CDR3 reads CASSHPGQAIEKLFF.

The gene calls are TRBV4-3 and TRBJ1-1. CDR1 is LGHNA and CDR2 is YSLEER in the germline V gene. The CDR3 sequence is 13 residues long. The CDR3 sequence is CASSQDGGAEAFF.

This chain joins TRBV21-1 and TRBJ1-6; TCRdb's assignment of TRBD1 cannot be checked, as there is no DNA. TRBV21-1 constitutes a pseudogene. This CDR3 is 17 amino acids long. The CDR3 spells CASSKIADRGRNSPLHF.

The V gene is TRBV24-1, the J gene TRBJ2-1. The CDR3 has 14 residues. CDR1 is KGHDR, CDR2 SFDVKD, per germline. CDR3 sequence: CATSDSFDGNEQFF.

J is TRBJ2-3 and V is TRBV11-2; TCRdb's D call, TRBD1, is unchecked because there is no DNA. The length of the CDR3 is 14 residues. Germline V gene data show CDR1 as SGHAT and CDR2 as FQNNGV. The CDR3 region is CASSYNRGADTQYF.

The chain uses TRBV21-1 and TRBJ2-7. TRBV21-1 is recorded as a pseudogene. The CDR3 loop spans 13 amino acids. This CDR3 reads CASSKVGFLRQYF.

CDR3 protein: CASSSGTDNEQFF. The rearrangement joins TRBV6-2 or TRBV6-3 to TRBJ2-1; with no DNA, the TCRdb D assignment of TRBD1 cannot be verified. This CDR3 comprises 13 residues. Germline lookup yields CDR1 MNHEY and CDR2 SVGEGT.